This record covers a single T cell receptor (beta chain). This clone's antigen is unknown. The input lacks base qualities; no much larger clone sits a single base away. Libraries came from 5' RACE. The reads were generated on a NextSeq 500. In the TCR library protocol, a unique molecular identifier was attached to each TCR cDNA molecule so that PCR and sequencing errors could be corrected. Under the source paper's analysis protocol: TCR identification, UMI-based error correction and CDR3 extraction were performed with Decombinator tools. Expanded TCRs were defined as those above a frequency of 2 per 1,000, corresponding to the top 1% of the tumor frequency distribution. Each repertoire was subsampled 100 times to 5,000 TCRs, after which Renyi diversity was computed with the R vegan package. CDR3 similarity networks were constructed using string-kernel similarity of amino acid triplets, with links drawn between CDR3s whose pairwise similarity was above 0.82. Clones were called with MiXCR by TCRdb after fastp trimmed the public reads at Q25, and only in-frame beta chains were retained. Entries that share a CDR3 protein sequence are merged under the most common genes and DNA. The V and J calls follow TCRdb's processing rather than the paper's. The sample table contains roughly 100,000 distinct CDR3 sequences; only one count was recorded for roughly 10% of them. Of the sample, about 7% is held by the ten largest clones.

The time point label, read with the paper, signifies: sample taken at primary tumor resection. TCR sequencing used whole RNA extracted from tumor and nontumor lung tissue, or from cryopreserved PBMC samples, without cell sorting. Samples were obtained from 72 patients with early-stage, untreated non-small cell lung cancer from the lung TRACERx cohort. Only patients for whom sufficient RNA was available from at least two tumor regions were selected for TCR sequencing. The entry originates in a study of spatial heterogeneity in lung cancer (dated by TCRdb to about 2019). Regarding the complete study: Beta-chain transcripts were consistently detected in greater numbers than alpha-chain transcripts, which likely reflected higher beta-chain transcript abundance. In the raw uncorrected reads, each unique combination of TCR and UMI appeared more than ten times on average. In non-small cell lung cancer, the study quantitatively compared TCR alpha and beta repertoires across several tumor regions, matched nontumor lung, and blood. The study linked features of the TCR repertoire to counts of nonsynonymous mutations, which were determined by whole-exome sequencing of tumor tissue. Both alpha and beta chains were TCR-sequenced in samples taken at surgery, namely 220 tumor regions, 61 to 65 matched nontumor lung samples and about 54 PBMC samples. Here is what the overall study found, with its caveats: Confirming at a functional level the hypothesis that regional TCRs recognize regional mutations was considered to require additional single-cell paired TCR alpha and beta sequencing. Ubiquitous expanded tumor TCRs were detected in blood more often at tumor resection than at routine follow-up.

For CDR1 and CDR2, the germline V gene lists MNHEY and SVGEGT. Including cysteine and phenylalanine, the CDR3 has 14 amino acids. Here the CDR3 DNA is all that survives: 42 bases in frame from base 1. V trim: 7 bases; J trim: 7 bases; unmatched bases: 10. The chain is assembled from TRBV6-2 or TRBV6-3 and TRBJ2-3; TRBD2 lines up with 8 middle nucleotides. The material was PBMCs, obtained at surgery. This receptor was taken from a male donor with early-stage non-small cell lung cancer. The CDR3 here reads CASTQGLGGYTQYF. The nucleotides are TGTGCCAGCACCCAGGGACTAGGGGGTTATACGCAGTATTTT.